Below, 19 T cell receptor beta chains from the same sample are listed, as sequenced in a study of beta chain features in type 1 diabetes. The isolated RNA, all of it, was reverse transcribed, so expressed TCRB transcripts were what got sequenced. Method: immunoSEQ multiplex PCR; TCRdb's copy keeps in-frame clones and lacks some. This repertoire shows 350,000 to 400,000 clones, about 14% found once; its top ten account for about 0.02%. Sequences were obtained from naive CD4+ T cells from blood. The receptors here all came from a woman aged 18-30 years in good health.

V is TRBV30 and J is TRBJ1-5, with 7 bases lining up with TRBD1. Germline CDR1 and CDR2: GTSNPN and SVGIG (reference sequence). Trimming at V came to 1 base and at J to 6 bases, leaving 15 bases not matched to a gene. This CDR3 comprises 17 residues. DNA of the CDR3: TGTGCCTGGAGTGCAGTTCATGTCAGGGGGTCCTCTCAGCCCCAGCATTTT. Protein sequence: CAWSAVHVRGSSQPQHF.

This clone has just a few counts. The chain uses TRBV5-4 and TRBJ1-5, with D unresolved. The germline V gene has CDR1 SGHNT and CDR2 YYREEE (reference sequence). The CDR3 covers 14 residues. Trimming removed 0 bases from V and 2 bases from J, with 6 bases in between. Here the CDR3 DNA reads TGTGCCAGCAGCTTGGACAAAGGCAATCAGCCCCAGCATTTT. Protein product: CASSLDKGNQPQHF.

This clone was seen a handful of times. The chain employs TRBV6-5 and TRBJ2-7, with TRBD1 identical over 8 bases. In germline, CDR1 is MNHEY, CDR2 SVGAGI. The CDR3 extends over 14 amino acids. V shed 10 bases, J shed 4 bases, and the junction held 12 bases outside the gene matches. In nucleotides, the CDR3 is TGTGCCACCTCCGCCGGGACAGGACTATACGAGCAGTACTTC. Its protein is CATSAGTGLYEQYF.

The CDR3 region is CSVIRGLADKETQYF. CDR3 nucleotides: TGCAGCGTTATTCGGGGACTAGCTGATAAAGAGACCCAGTACTTC. The V and J genes are TRBV29-1 and TRBJ2-5, with TRBD2 identical over 9 bases. Germline V gives CDR1 SQVTM, CDR2 ANQGSEA. The V gene end was trimmed by 5 bases and the J gene end by 3 bases; junction bases not matched to a gene: 10. The length of the CDR3 is 15 residues.

This clone was seen a few times. The V and J genes are TRBV7-9 and TRBJ2-5; 8 bases line up with TRBD1. Trimming took 6 bases from V and 4 from J; bases not matched to a gene: 10. This CDR3 spans 15 amino acids. In germline, CDR1 is SEHNR, CDR2 FQNEAQ (reference sequence). CDR3 loop: CASRDPRGHGETQYF. The DNA for the CDR3 is TGTGCCAGCAGGGACCCCAGGGGGCACGGAGAGACCCAGTACTTC. Combining the CDR3 with reference TRBV7-9 and TRBJ2-5 gives the whole variable domain DTGVSQNPRHKITKRGQNVTFRCDPISEHNRLYWYRQTLGQGPEFLTYFQNEAQLEKSRLLSDRFSAERPKGSFSTLEIQRTEQGDSAMYLCASRDPRGHGETQYFGPGTRLLVL.

The gene calls are TRBV6-5 and TRBJ2-7; TRBD1 might be the D (5 bases). V lost 6 bases to trimming and J lost 3 bases, with 12 bases between them. Germline V gene lookup returns CDR1 MNHEY and CDR2 SVGAGI. CDR3 length: 13 residues. This chain's CDR3 is CASRDGHLYEQYF. Here the CDR3 DNA reads TGTGCCAGCAGGGACGGACACCTCTACGAGCAGTACTTC.

This clone was counted only a few times. The chain combines TRBV28 with TRBJ2-7; 10 bases line up with TRBD1. The germline V gene encodes CDR1 MDHEN and CDR2 SYDVKM. The CDR3 extends over 15 amino acids. The V segment lost 5 bases and the J segment 2 bases; nucleotides outside the gene matches: 6. CDR3 protein: CASSTPGTGAYEQYF. The DNA of the CDR3 is TGTGCCAGCAGTACCCCGGGGACAGGGGCCTACGAGCAGTACTTC. The whole variable domain, remainder taken from reference TRBV28 and TRBJ2-7, is DVKVTQSSRYLVKRTGEKVFLECVQDMDHENMFWYRQDPGLGLRLIYFSYDVKMKEKGDIPEGYSVSREKKERFSLILESASTNQTSMYLCASSTPGTGAYEQYFGPGTRLTVT.

This clone was picked up a small number of times. The chain is built from TRBV29-1 and TRBJ1-5; TRBD1 matches 8 bases. Trimming took 6 bases from V and 3 from J; bases not matched to a gene: 4. The CDR3 extends over 13 amino acids. Per the germline V gene, CDR1 is SQVTM and CDR2 is ANQGSEA. The CDR3 DNA reads TGCAGCGTCCGGACAGGGTTCAATCAGCCCCAGCATTTT. Its protein is CSVRTGFNQPQHF.

This clone was seen a handful of times. This chain joins TRBV6-5 and TRBJ2-3; D gene ambiguous. CDR1 is MNHEY, CDR2 SVGAGI, per germline. The V gene lost 4 bases and the J gene lost 4 bases, with 12 bases spanning the gap. This CDR3 spans 14 amino acids. The CDR3 nucleotides are TGTGCCAGCAGTTTTTCACGCGGTTCAGATACGCAGTATTTT. This translates into CASSFSRGSDTQYF.

This clone occurred a few times. The chain joins TRBV4-3 to TRBJ2-2; possible D gene TRBD1, 6 bases. V was trimmed by 0 bases and J by 2 bases, leaving 10 bases between them. This CDR3 has 16 residues. The germline gives CDR1 LGHNA, CDR2 YSLEER. The CDR3 bases are TGCGCCAGCAGCCAAGAATTACAGGGCAACACCGGGGAGCTGTTTTTT. It specifies CASSQELQGNTGELFF.

This clone has more than one count but fewer than ten. V usage is TRBV7-8 and J usage is TRBJ2-2; TRBD2 matches at 13 bases. CDR1 and CDR2 (germline): SGHVS, FQNEAQ. Unmatched junction bases numbered 12, after V lost 5 bases and J lost 6 bases. The CDR3 length is 18 residues. The CDR3 spells CASSLTHLGLAGAGELFF. In DNA, the CDR3 is TGTGCCAGCAGCCTCACCCACCTTGGACTAGCGGGAGCCGGGGAGCTGTTTTTT.

In its sample, this clone was seen a few times. The chain employs TRBV7-9 and TRBJ1-1, with TRBD1 matching 8 bases. Per germline, CDR1 SEHNR and CDR2 FQNEAQ (reference sequence). This CDR3 has 14 amino acids. J gave up 8 bases and V 2 bases, and 7 bases lay outside the gene matches. The CDR3 loop reads CASSLSGTGREAFF. CDR3 nucleotides: TGTGCCAGCAGCTTATCGGGGACAGGCCGGGAAGCTTTCTTT.

Only a few counts were recorded for this clone. This sequence joins TRBV15 and TRBJ1-5, with TRBD1 matching 7 bases. CDR1 is LNHNV, CDR2 YYDKDF, per germline (reference sequence). The junction had 6 bases not matched to a gene; V was cut back by 6 bases and J by 4 bases. The CDR3 sequence is 14 residues long. The CDR3 spells CATSLAQGNQPQHF. The CDR3 nucleotides read TGTGCCACCAGTTTAGCACAGGGGAATCAGCCCCAGCATTTT.

The rearrangement uses TRBV27 and TRBJ1-5; 7 positions agree with TRBD1. The CDR3 consists of 15 residues. The V gene end was trimmed by 2 bases and the J gene end by 2 bases; junction bases not matched to a gene: 3. Germline V gene lookup returns CDR1 MNHEY and CDR2 SMNVEV (reference sequence). DNA for the CDR3: TGTGCCAGCAGTTTAAAGGGGGCGGGCAATCAGCCCCAGCATTTT. Translating it yields CASSLKGAGNQPQHF.

The chain joins TRBV30 to TRBJ2-7; the D gene is possibly TRBD2 (6 bases). Per germline, CDR1 GTSNPN and CDR2 SVGIG (reference sequence). CDR3 length: 13 residues. V shed 0 bases and J shed 3 bases, with 9 bases lying between them. The CDR3 DNA reads as TGTGCCTGGAGTGTGGGAGGATTCTACGAGCAGTACTTC. This codes for CAWSVGGFYEQYF.

As to this clone: Other DNA sequences from this sample encode an identical CDR3 as well. The chain is built from TRBV6-5 and TRBJ2-7, with D maybe TRBD2 (5 bases). In germline, CDR1 is MNHEY, CDR2 SVGAGI. This CDR3 has 12 amino acids. The germline V and J ends were trimmed by 2 bases and 4 bases, with 6 bases remaining between them. The CDR3 region is CASSYRGYEQYF. The CDR3 DNA reads as TGTGCCAGCAGTTACCGGGGATACGAGCAGTACTTC.

This clone was observed a handful of times. The chain joins TRBV28 to TRBJ1-1, with unresolved D. V lost 5 bases and J lost 2, with 9 bases in between. CDR1 MDHEN and CDR2 SYDVKM come from the germline V gene. There are 13 residues in the CDR3. CDR3 DNA sequence: TGTGCCAGCAGTGCCAACTATAACACTGAAGCTTTCTTT. This codes for CASSANYNTEAFF.

This clone has only a few counts. This sequence joins TRBV27 and TRBJ2-7; 8 nucleotides match TRBD2. V lost 5 bases to trimming and J lost 5 bases; unmatched junction nucleotides: 14. CDR1 and CDR2 from the germline V gene are MNHEY and SMNVEV (reference sequence). The CDR3 is 16 residues long. The CDR3 region has the DNA TGTGCCAGCAGTAGAAGCACCGGGACTAGGTTCCACGAGCAGTACTTC. This sequence encodes CASSRSTGTRFHEQYF.

This sequence joins TRBV29-1 and TRBJ2-1; D gene uncertain. Germline loops: CDR1 SQVTM, CDR2 ANQGSEA. CDR3 length equals 10 residues. V gave up 5 bases and J gave up 8 bases, with 7 bases separating them. The CDR3 is CSVRVYEQFF. The CDR3 DNA sequence: TGCAGCGTTCGAGTGTATGAGCAGTTCTTC.